Sequencing of this T cell receptor (beta chain) was carried out in a study of beta chain features in type 1 diabetes. Regarding the study as a whole: Within each of all four CD4+ subsets, Type 1 diabetes patients had TCRB CDR3s that were moderately but significantly shorter.

Points on this clone: No antigen is known for it.

The length of the CDR3 is 18 residues. V was clipped by 4 bases and J by 0 bases; unmatched bases: 10. From germline, CDR1 is SGHNT and CDR2 YYREEE (reference sequence). Expressed TCRB transcripts were sequenced, since all the RNA that had been isolated was reverse transcribed. The assay was immunoSEQ multiplex PCR, and TCRdb's table has in-frame clones only and misses some. The profile shows around 41,000 clones, 66% of them singletons. This sequence joins TRBV5-4 and TRBJ2-6; 7 bases fit TRBD1. What was sequenced was Tregs from blood. The origin of this receptor is a man younger than 40 with type 1 diabetes. Some clones in this sample may be carry-over from other donors' samples. This CDR3 is CASSPGTRGYSGANVLTF. The CDR3 DNA is TGTGCCAGCAGCCCTGGTACCAGGGGGTACTCTGGGGCCAACGTCCTGACTTTC. Filled out from reference TRBV5-4 and TRBJ2-6, the complete variable domain reads ETGVTQSPTHLIKTRGQQVTLRCSSQSGHNTVSWYQQALGQGPQFIFQYYREEENGRGNFPPRFSGLQFPNYSSELNVNALELDDSALYLCASSPGTRGYSGANVLTFGAGSRLTVL.